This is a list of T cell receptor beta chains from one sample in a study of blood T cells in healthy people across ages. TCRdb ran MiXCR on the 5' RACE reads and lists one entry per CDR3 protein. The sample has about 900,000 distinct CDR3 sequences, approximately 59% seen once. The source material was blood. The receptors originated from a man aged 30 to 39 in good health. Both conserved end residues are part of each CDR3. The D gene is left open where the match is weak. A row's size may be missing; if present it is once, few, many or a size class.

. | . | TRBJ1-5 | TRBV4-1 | CASSQEPNGRDNQPQHF | TGCGCCAGCAGCCAAGAACCTAACGGAAGGGACAATCAGCCCCAGCATTTT
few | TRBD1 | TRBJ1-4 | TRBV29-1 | CSVKKPGQSSEKLFF | TGCAGCGTTAAGAAGCCGGGACAGTCGTCTGAAAAACTGTTTTTT
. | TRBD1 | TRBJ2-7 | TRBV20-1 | CSARATGDWYEQYF | TGCAGTGCTAGGGCAACAGGGGATTGGTACGAGCAGTACTTC
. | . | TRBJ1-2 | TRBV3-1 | CASSQDARTVNYGYTF | TGTGCCAGCAGCCAAGATGCCAGAACCGTTAACTATGGCTACACCTTC
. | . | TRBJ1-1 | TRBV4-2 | CASSQEWGLGEAFF | TGTGCCAGCAGCCAAGAATGGGGGCTGGGTGAAGCTTTCTTT
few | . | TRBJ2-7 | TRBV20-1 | CSARDGSLAPLEQYF | TGCAGTGCTAGAGACGGGTCACTAGCTCCCCTCGAGCAGTACTTC
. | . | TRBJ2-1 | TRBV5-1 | CASSFVEGNEQFF | TGCGCCAGCAGCTTCGTGGAGGGGAATGAGCAGTTCTTC
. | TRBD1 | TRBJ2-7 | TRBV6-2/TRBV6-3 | CASSFQGARSYEQYF | TGTGCCAGCAGTTTTCAGGGGGCGCGCTCCTACGAGCAGTACTTC
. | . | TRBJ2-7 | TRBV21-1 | CASSKGRGSYEQYF | TGTGCCAGCAGCAAAGGAAGGGGCTCCTACGAGCAGTACTTC
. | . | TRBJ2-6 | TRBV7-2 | CASSLRGTEYSGANVLTF | TGTGCCAGCAGCTTACGTGGGACTGAGTACTCTGGGGCCAACGTCCTGACTTTC
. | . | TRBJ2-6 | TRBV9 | CASSVGAVSSGANVLTF | TGTGCCAGCAGCGTAGGGGCGGTGAGCTCTGGGGCCAACGTCCTGACTTTC
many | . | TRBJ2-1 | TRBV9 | CASSVADGEQFF | TGTGCCAGCAGCGTAGCTGACGGAGAGCAGTTCTTC
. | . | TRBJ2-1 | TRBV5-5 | CASSLTPNPRNNEQFF | TGTGCCAGCAGCCTAACGCCGAACCCTCGTAACAATGAGCAGTTCTTC
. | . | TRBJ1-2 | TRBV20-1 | CSAIQGSTNYGYTF | TGCAGTGCCATACAGGGAAGTACTAACTATGGCTACACCTTC
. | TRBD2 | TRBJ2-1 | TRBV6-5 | CASRFSGGAANEQFF | TGTGCCAGCAGGTTTAGCGGGGGGGCCGCCAATGAGCAGTTCTTC
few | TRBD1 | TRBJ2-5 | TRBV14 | CASSHTGGGEQYF | TGTGCCAGCAGCCATACAGGGGGCGGGGAGCAGTACTTC
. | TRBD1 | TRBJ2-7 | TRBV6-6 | CASSGQGAGYEQYF | TGTGCCAGCAGTGGACAGGGGGCGGGTTACGAGCAGTACTTC
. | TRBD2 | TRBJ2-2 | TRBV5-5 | CASSLYIAGGTLTGELFF | TGTGCCAGCAGCTTGTACATAGCGGGAGGGACCCTCACCGGGGAGCTGTTTTTT
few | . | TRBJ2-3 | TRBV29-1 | CSVVGSRGGTDTQYF | TGCAGCGTTGTTGGGTCGCGGGGAGGCACAGATACGCAGTATTTT
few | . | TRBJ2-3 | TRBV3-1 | CASSQEGHTAQYF | TGTGCCAGCAGCCAAGAAGGTCACACGGCGCAGTATTTT
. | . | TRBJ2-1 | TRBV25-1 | CASSEYNSPWSDEQFF | TGTGCCAGCAGTGAATATAACTCCCCTTGGAGCGATGAGCAGTTCTTC
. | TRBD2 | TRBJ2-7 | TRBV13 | CASSAGGRFEQYF | TGTGCCAGCTCAGCGGGGGGCCGTTTCGAGCAGTACTTC
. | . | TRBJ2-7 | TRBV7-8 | CASSYSRTVSYEQYF | TGTGCCAGCAGCTACTCCCGGACGGTCTCCTACGAGCAGTACTTC
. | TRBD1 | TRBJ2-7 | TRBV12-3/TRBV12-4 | CASSPGQGAFYEQYF | TGTGCCAGCAGTCCCGGACAGGGGGCTTTTTACGAGCAGTACTTC
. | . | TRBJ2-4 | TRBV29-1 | CSVEEGAAKNIQYF | TGCAGCGTTGAAGAGGGGGCGGCCAAAAACATTCAGTACTTC
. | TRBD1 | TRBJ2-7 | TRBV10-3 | CAISPTGENEQYF | TGTGCCATCAGCCCGACAGGGGAAAACGAGCAGTACTTC
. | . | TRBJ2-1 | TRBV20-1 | CSAREGLSSYNEQFF | TGCAGTGCTAGAGAGGGGTTAAGCTCCTACAATGAGCAGTTCTTC
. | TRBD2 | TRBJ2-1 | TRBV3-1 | CASSQDLADTYNEQFF | TGTGCCAGCAGCCAAGATCTAGCGGACACCTACAATGAGCAGTTCTTC
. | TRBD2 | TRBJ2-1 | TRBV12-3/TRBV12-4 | CASLAGGSYNEQFF | TGTGCCAGCTTAGCGGGGGGTTCCTACAATGAGCAGTTCTTC
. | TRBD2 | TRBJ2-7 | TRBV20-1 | CSATHKPSGYSYEQYF | TGCAGTGCTACTCACAAGCCTAGCGGATACTCCTACGAGCAGTACTTC
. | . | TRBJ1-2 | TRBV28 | CASTTGSLDGYTF | TGTGCCAGCACAACAGGGTCCTTGGATGGCTACACCTTC
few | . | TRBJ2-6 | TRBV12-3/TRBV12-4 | CASGYRGAGANVLTF | TGTGCCAGCGGGTATCGGGGTGCTGGGGCCAACGTCCTGACTTTC
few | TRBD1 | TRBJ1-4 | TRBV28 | CASSLSGTGDEKLFF | TGTGCCAGCAGTCTCTCCGGGACAGGGGATGAAAAACTGTTTTTT
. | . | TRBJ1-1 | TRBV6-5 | CASKQYTEAFF | TGTGCCAGCAAACAGTACACTGAAGCTTTCTTT
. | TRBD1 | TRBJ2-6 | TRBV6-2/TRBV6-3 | CAAEDRGYGELSGANVLTF | TGTGCCGCTGAAGACAGGGGTTACGGTGAGCTCTCTGGGGCCAACGTCCTGACTTTC
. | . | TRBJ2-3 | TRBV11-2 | CASSYGGGDTQYF | TGTGCCAGCAGCTACGGCGGCGGAGATACGCAGTATTTT
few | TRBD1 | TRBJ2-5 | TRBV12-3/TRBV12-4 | CASSLGDRDVETQYF | TGTGCCAGCAGTTTAGGAGACAGGGATGTCGAGACCCAGTACTTC
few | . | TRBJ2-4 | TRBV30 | CAWEARPGSNIQYF | TGTGCCTGGGAAGCCCGCCCTGGGTCAAACATTCAGTACTTC
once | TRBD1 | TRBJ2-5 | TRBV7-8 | CASSPPGQGAWAQYF | TGTGCCAGCAGCCCGCCGGGACAGGGAGCGTGGGCGCAGTACTTC
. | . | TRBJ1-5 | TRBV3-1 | CASSRTSTQPQHF | TGTGCCAGCAGTCGGACTAGCACTCAGCCCCAGCATTTT
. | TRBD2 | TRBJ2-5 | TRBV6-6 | CASSHTAGSSGKTQYF | TGTGCCAGCAGCCATACCGCGGGGTCTAGCGGAAAGACCCAGTACTTC
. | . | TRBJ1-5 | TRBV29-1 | CSVEAGSGDQPQHF | TGCAGCGTTGAAGCGGGGTCGGGGGACCAGCCCCAGCATTTT
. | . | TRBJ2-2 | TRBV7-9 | CVAGRNTGELFF | TGTGTAGCAGGGCGGAACACCGGGGAGCTGTTTTTT
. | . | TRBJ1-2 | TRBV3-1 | CASSLNRDGYGYTF | TGTGCCAGCAGCCTCAACCGGGACGGCTATGGCTACACCTTC
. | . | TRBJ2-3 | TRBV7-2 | CASSLIGGDTQYF | TGTGCCAGCAGCTTAATAGGGGGAGATACGCAGTATTTT
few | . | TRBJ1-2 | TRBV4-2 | CASSQDRRTLANGYTF | TGTGCCAGCAGCCAAGACCGGCGGACATTGGCGAATGGCTACACCTTC
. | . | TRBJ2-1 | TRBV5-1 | CASSLDREYNEQFF | TGCGCCAGCAGCTTGGACAGGGAATACAATGAGCAGTTCTTC
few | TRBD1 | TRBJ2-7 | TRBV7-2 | CASSIGQGSGPWEQYF | TGTGCCAGCAGCATCGGACAGGGCTCAGGACCGTGGGAGCAGTACTTC